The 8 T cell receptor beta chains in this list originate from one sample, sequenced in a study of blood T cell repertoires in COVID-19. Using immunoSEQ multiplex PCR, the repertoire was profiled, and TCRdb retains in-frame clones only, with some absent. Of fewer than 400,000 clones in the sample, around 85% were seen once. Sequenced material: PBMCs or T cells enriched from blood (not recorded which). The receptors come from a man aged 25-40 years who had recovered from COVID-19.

Here the CDR3 reads CASSSRETGYTEAFF. CDR3 nucleotides: TGTGCCAGCAGCTCAAGGGAGACAGGGTACACTGAAGCTTTCTTT. The rearrangement links TRBV5-5 to TRBJ1-1; TRBD1 matches 7 bases. V shed 3 bases, J shed 3 bases, and the junction held 8 bases outside the gene matches. CDR1 is SGHKS and CDR2 is YYEKEE in the germline V gene (reference sequence). The CDR3 consists of 15 residues. Complete variable domain (other parts from reference TRBV5-5 and TRBJ1-1): DAGVTQSPTHLIKTRGQQVTLRCSPISGHKSVSWYQQVLGQGPQFIFQYYEKEERGRGNFPDRFSARQFPNYSSELNVNALLLGDSALYLCASSSRETGYTEAFFGQGTRLTVV.

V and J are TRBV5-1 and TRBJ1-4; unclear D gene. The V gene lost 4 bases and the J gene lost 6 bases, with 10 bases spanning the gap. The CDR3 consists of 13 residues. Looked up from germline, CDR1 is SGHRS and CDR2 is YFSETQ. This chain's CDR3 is CASSPEEYEKLFF. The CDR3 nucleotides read TGCGCCAGCAGCCCGGAGGAATATGAAAAACTGTTTTTT.

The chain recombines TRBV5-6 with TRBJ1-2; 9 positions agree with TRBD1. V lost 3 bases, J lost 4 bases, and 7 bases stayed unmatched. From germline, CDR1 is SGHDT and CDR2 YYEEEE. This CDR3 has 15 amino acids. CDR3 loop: CASSSTGGDAYGYTF. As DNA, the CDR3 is TGTGCCAGCAGCTCAACAGGGGGCGACGCCTATGGCTACACCTTC.

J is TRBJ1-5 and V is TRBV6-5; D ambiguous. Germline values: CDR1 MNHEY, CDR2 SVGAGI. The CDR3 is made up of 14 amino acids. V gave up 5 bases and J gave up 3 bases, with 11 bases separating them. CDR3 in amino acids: CASSLGGPNQPQHF. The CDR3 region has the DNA TGTGCCAGCAGTCTCGGAGGACCCAATCAGCCCCAGCATTTT.

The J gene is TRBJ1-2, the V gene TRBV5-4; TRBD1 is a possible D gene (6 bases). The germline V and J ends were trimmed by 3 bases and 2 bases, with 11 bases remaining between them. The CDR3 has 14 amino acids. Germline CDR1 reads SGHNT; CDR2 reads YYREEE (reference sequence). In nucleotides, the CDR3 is TGTGCCAGCAGCTCTCCAACAGGGAACTATGGCTACACCTTC. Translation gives CASSSPTGNYGYTF.

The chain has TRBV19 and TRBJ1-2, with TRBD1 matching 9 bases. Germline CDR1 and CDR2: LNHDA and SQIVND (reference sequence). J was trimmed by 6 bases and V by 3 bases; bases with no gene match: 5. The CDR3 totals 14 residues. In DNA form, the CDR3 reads TGTGCCAGTAGTATTAACAGGGGGCTGGATGGCTACACCTTC. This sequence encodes CASSINRGLDGYTF.

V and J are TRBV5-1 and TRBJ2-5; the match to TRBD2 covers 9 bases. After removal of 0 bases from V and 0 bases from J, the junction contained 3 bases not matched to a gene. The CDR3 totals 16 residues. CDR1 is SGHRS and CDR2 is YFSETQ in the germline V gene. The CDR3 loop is CASSLGSGGYQETQYF. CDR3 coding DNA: TGCGCCAGCAGCTTGGGCAGCGGGGGGTACCAAGAGACCCAGTACTTC.

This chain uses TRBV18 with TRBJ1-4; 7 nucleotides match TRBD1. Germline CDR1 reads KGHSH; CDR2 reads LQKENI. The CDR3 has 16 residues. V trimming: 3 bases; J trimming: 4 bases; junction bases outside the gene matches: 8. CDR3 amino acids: CASSPLPQGVNEKLFF. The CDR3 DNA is TGTGCCAGCTCACCTCTACCCCAGGGGGTTAATGAAAAACTGTTTTTT.